The clone carrying this T cell receptor beta chain appeared once. Original processing methods: Reference gene primer amplification gave nucleated cell count estimates. Generated by immunoSEQ multiplex PCR, the TCRdb table keeps only in-frame clones and is missing some. V and J calls and clone size are copied from that table; D and trimming were computed from the DNA. The top ten hold roughly 0.92% of the sample, which has over 450,000 clones, 85% to 90% seen once. The record originates from a study of blood T cell repertoires in COVID-19. Looking at the study overall: Italy, Spain and the United States were the sources of the convalescent and acute COVID-19 samples. PBMCs, B-cell-depleted T cells, or T cells provided the cDNA or gDNA that made up the material.

Those enrolled in Seattle joined during active infection and were followed longitudinally afterward. Germline V gene lookup returns CDR1 SGHRS and CDR2 YFSETQ. V gave up 1 base and J gave up 1 base, with 12 bases separating them. This CDR3 is built from 15 residues. Source material: peripheral blood. The J gene is TRBJ2-7, the V gene TRBV5-1; D perhaps matches TRBD2 (5 bases). The receptor's source is a man aged 18 to 29 with COVID-19, enrolled during active disease. DNA of the CDR3: TGCGCCAGCAGCTTGTATGAGGGTACATCCTACGAGCAGTACTTC. It codes for CASSLYEGTSYEQYF. The full variable domain, completed using reference TRBV5-1 and TRBJ2-7, is KAGVTQTPRYLIKTRGQQVTLSCSPISGHRSVSWYQQTPGQGLQFLFEYFSETQRNKGNFPGRFSGRQFSNSRSEMNVSTLELGDSALYLCASSLYEGTSYEQYFGPGTRLTVT.